The clone carrying this T cell receptor (beta chain) came up a few times. Data came from immunoSEQ multiplex PCR; TCRdb stores just in-frame clones and leaves some out. The repertoire consists of about 89,000 clones, with roughly 78% occurring once and the leading ten covering approximately 14%. This CDR3 has 14 residues. Germline V gives CDR1 LGHNA, CDR2 YNFKEQ. Trimming took 4 bases from V and 7 from J, leaving 16 bases between them. This sample is drawn from a study of blood T cell repertoires in COVID-19. Overall study context: The cDNA or gDNA used as material had been derived from T cells, B-cell-depleted T cells, or PBMCs.

The sequence was collected from a woman aged 80 or over with acute or convalescent COVID-19. The chain employs TRBV4-2 and TRBJ1-1; TRBD1 is a possible D gene (6 bases). The specimen sequenced was peripheral blood. CDR3 coding DNA: TGTGCCAGCAGCCCGTCGGACAGCCACAATGAAGCTTTCTTT. It codes for CASSPSDSHNEAFF.